This T cell receptor (beta chain) was observed in a study of metastatic and nonmetastatic thyroid tumors. CDR1 and CDR2 (germline): DFQATT, SNEGSKA (reference sequence). This CDR3 comprises 13 residues. Patients underwent thyroid surgery, and none had received any treatment before it. TCRdb re-clonotyped the PCR reads through MiXCR. Of 40,000 or so clones in the sample, more than 25% are singletons; the top ten hold 9.6%. The table lists this clone with a few counts. A much larger clone differs by one base, so this may be a read error. The CDR3 ends on some other residue instead of the conserved phenylalanine or tryptophan, so this is likely a read error.

Material: blood. The rearrangement uses TRBV20-1 and TRBJ2-1; TRBD1 matches 8 bases. The TCR originated in a female donor with papillary thyroid cancer or a benign thyroid nodule (not recorded which). Some clones in this sample may be carry-over from other donors' samples. CDR3 in DNA: TGCAGTGCTCCGCAGGGGGCGCACAATGATCAGTTCCTC. Translation gives CSAPQGAHNDQFL.